This T cell receptor beta chain appears in the sequencing data of a study of shared clonotypes between healthy human individuals (TCRdb year 2020). For context, the study as a whole: The cohort included three men and two women between 18 and 49 years of age. Leukapheresis yielded between about 0.94 and 8.9 billion PBMCs per donor. To estimate repertoire size and how much clonotypes are shared between individuals, the study performed deep sequencing of blood TCR repertoires from a few healthy adults. For each donor, CD4 naive and CD4 memory were each run on three plates, CD8 naive on two plates, and CD8 memory on one plate. Different laboratories and diverse techniques were used to prepare libraries and sequence TCR repertoires, to increase sequencing depth and limit assay-specific biases. On the study overall, not on this receptor specifically: Naive subsets generally had larger estimated clonotype richness than memory subsets. Rarefaction of sorted-subset datasets indicated incomplete sequencing despite the large sequencing depth. Sampling was restricted to blood, and TCR repertoires in tissue are likely to differ from TCR repertoires in blood. Pairwise subsampling indicated that sequencing depth was expected to affect the degree of clonotype sharing among donors. Because the study included only a small number of donors, the genetic and exposure-history diversity represented was limited. About 5% of naive CD4, 3.5% of naive CD8, about 2.1% of memory CD4, and roughly 0.4% of memory CD8 clonotypes were shared across several donors. Compared with non-shared clonotypes, clonotypes shared by all four sorted-subset donors had higher generation probabilities.

Donors were healthy HIV-negative adults with no recently reported acute infections or vaccinations. Every donor was a Caucasian adult residing in Nashville, Tennessee, USA. CD4+ T cells were enriched by magnetic negative selection; naive cells were then positively selected on CD45RA, and the negative fraction formed the memory subset. Blood was obtained by leukapheresis, after which PBMCs were separated by Ficoll-Histopaque density gradient centrifugation and cryopreserved in liquid nitrogen vapor phase. Purity and quantity of every magnetically sorted T cell population were checked by analytical flow cytometry. From each sorted fraction, genomic DNA was isolated and quantified by UV absorbance on a Nanodrop 2000c. Using the deep immunoSEQ assay, multiplex PCR amplified TCR CDR3 regions from genomic DNA. For each cell subset, the extracted genomic DNA was distributed evenly across all wells of several immunoSEQ 96-well plates, and each plate served as one replicate. Each replicate PCR for sorted subsets received about 210 ng genomic DNA, equal to around 32,000 T cell genomes. Purified libraries were quantified with a Qubit 3.0 fluorometer, sized on a Bioanalyzer 2100, and re-quantified with the KAPA Library Quantification kit. Every immunoSEQ 96-well plate was sequenced on a dedicated single-read 150-cycle Illumina NextSeq 550 flow cell. The study's own analysis went as follows. Because only junctional sequences without quality scores were contained in the immunoSEQ output, filtering matching that applied to full-length reads could not be performed. To assign V/J genes and CDR3, sequences were annotated against IMGT germline references using PyIR, a Python wrapper for IgBLAST v1.9. Reads with weak V/J assignments (E-value above 1e-6), missing CDR3, stop codons, out-of-frame junctions, or ambiguous translated residues were removed. V3J clonotypes were defined as sequences sharing an identical inferred V gene, J gene, and CDR3 amino acid sequence. The percentage overlap between two repertoires was calculated by dividing the number of shared unique clonotypes by the size of the smaller repertoire. Three approaches were used to assess repertoire richness: RTK rarefaction, the Chao1 estimator, and Recon v2.1 estimates of unobserved clonotypes. Generation probabilities for all TCRbeta clonotypes obtained by the gDNA method from four donors were computed using OLGA. Entries here come from immuneACCESS through TCRdb and include only in-frame sequences with V and J called. Some clones fail to appear in such tables; in the studies checked, an unresolved V gene covers under half of the shortfall, and the cause of the remainder is unknown. The V and J calls and the clone size are those of that table, but D and trimming were determined from the DNA. This sample holds around 2.5 million clones; approximately 94% were observed only once. About 0.38% of the sample is in the top ten clones.

V is shortened by 6 bases, J by 0 bases, and the region joining them spans 14 bases. Taken from cysteine to phenylalanine, the CDR3 has 15 residues. The kept DNA is CDR3 alone, 45 bases in frame from the first base. The germline V gene sets CDR1 to MDHEN and CDR2 to SYDVKM. This clone has only one observation. Its recognized antigen is unknown. Base-call qualities are not available, and no considerably larger clone is one nucleotide away. The sequencing sample was made of naive CD4+ T cells from PBMCs. The cell subset or site label corresponds to: CD45RA+ positively selected. This TCR came from a young man in good health. Some clones in this sample may be carry-over from other donors' samples. The chain is assembled from TRBV28 and TRBJ1-1; no confident D gene assignment can be made. The CDR3 region: CASSVRTVMNTEAFF. The nucleotides are TGTGCCAGCAGCGTTAGGACGGTCATGAACACTGAAGCTTTCTTT. Reference TRBV28 and TRBJ1-1 genes cover what lies past the CDR3, so the full variable domain is DVKVTQSSRYLVKRTGEKVFLECVQDMDHENMFWYRQDPGLGLRLIYFSYDVKMKEKGDIPEGYSVSREKKERFSLILESASTNQTSMYLCASSVRTVMNTEAFFGQGTRLTVV.